Detailed here is one TCR beta chain. This record belongs to a study of response to subunit inactivated influenza vaccine. Trimming cost V 0 bases and J 10 bases, with 10 bases left between them. The CDR3 length is 13 residues. CDR1 and CDR2 from the germline V gene are SEHNR and FQNEAQ (reference sequence). TCRdb passed the RT-PCR reads through MiXCR, listing each CDR3 protein once. This table holds roughly 790,000 distinct CDR3 sequences, less than 25% found once. The V and J genes are TRBV7-9 and TRBJ2-1; D might be TRBD1 (6 bases). The sequence was obtained from a man aged 50 to 59 who received an inactivated influenza vaccine. This sample comprised PBMCs from blood, obtained more than 4 days after vaccination. In DNA, the CDR3 is TGTGCCAGCAGCTTAGCACAGGGTGAGGAGCAGTTCTTC. The encoded protein is CASSLAQGEEQFF.